This entry lists 14 T cell receptor beta chains sequenced from one sample in a study of T cell responses to AZD1222 COVID-19 vaccine. Assay used: immunoSEQ multiplex PCR; TCRdb lists only in-frame clones, some missing. Among roughly 180,000 clones listed, roughly 93% were seen once. The starting material was peripheral blood, obtained on day 0 of AZD1222 vaccination. The receptors shown here come from an adult in good health.

This chain connects TRBV28 to TRBJ2-1; TRBD1 is a possible D gene (5 bases). V was shortened by 4 bases and J by 7 bases, with 14 bases between the two germline ends. CDR3 length: 14 residues. Germline CDR1 reads MDHEN; CDR2 reads SYDVKM. DNA for the CDR3: TGTGCCAGCAGTTCGACGACCAGGGCTAATGAGCAGTTCTTC. Its protein is CASSSTTRANEQFF.

The chain joins TRBV24-1 to TRBJ1-1; D is unclear. The CDR3 spans 14 residues. The germline CDR1 and CDR2 sequences are KGHDR and SFDVKD. Trimming took 2 bases from V and 1 from J, leaving 7 bases between them. Here the CDR3 DNA reads TGTGCCACCAGTGATTCAGACACGAACACTGAAGCTTTCTTT. Protein product: CATSDSDTNTEAFF.

V is TRBV6-5 and J is TRBJ1-5; possibly TRBD1 for D (5 bases). V lost 6 bases and J 3 bases, leaving 9 bases between the germline ends. CDR3 size: 13 residues. CDR1 is MNHEY, CDR2 SVGAGI, per germline. This CDR3 is CASRGHTNQPQHF. The CDR3 DNA sequence: TGTGCCAGCAGAGGACACACCAATCAGCCCCAGCATTTT.

The V gene is TRBV4-1, the J gene TRBJ2-3; tentative D call: TRBD2 (6 bases). Trimming removed 4 bases at V and 2 bases at J, with 22 bases between. Germline values: CDR1 MGHRA, CDR2 YSYEKL. The CDR3 loop spans 18 amino acids. The CDR3 region has the DNA TGCGCCAGCAGCCCGAGGTCGCTATTCGCGGGATCCACAGATACGCAGTATTTT. It codes for CASSPRSLFAGSTDTQYF.

The CDR3 DNA sequence: TGTGCCAGCAGTTTAAGGATCAACCCCTACAATGAGCAGTTCTTC. Translated: CASSLRINPYNEQFF. This chain links TRBV28 with TRBJ2-1, with unresolved D. The CDR3 is 15 residues long. V was trimmed by 2 bases and J by 2 bases, leaving 10 bases between them. CDR1 MDHEN and CDR2 SYDVKM come from the germline V gene.

This clone was seen more than once but under ten times. V and J are TRBV24-1 and TRBJ1-2, with 9 nucleotides matching TRBD1. The CDR3 spans 15 residues. Trimming removed 4 bases from V and 8 bases from J; junction bases left unmatched: 10. Per the germline V gene, CDR1 is KGHDR and CDR2 is SFDVKD. The CDR3 region is CATSDPGTGWRGYTF. The CDR3 DNA sequence: TGTGCCACCAGTGACCCTGGGACAGGGTGGAGAGGCTACACCTTC.

The gene calls are TRBV5-1 and TRBJ2-1, with D uncertain. V was cut by 3 bases and J by 9 bases, with 13 bases left in between. Germline lookup yields CDR1 SGHRS and CDR2 YFSETQ. The CDR3 extends over 13 amino acids. The CDR3 here is CASSSVPIVEQFF. The CDR3 nucleotides read TGCGCCAGCAGCTCCGTCCCTATCGTTGAGCAGTTCTTC.

This chain joins TRBV19 and TRBJ1-2, with 9 bases that match TRBD1. Trimming at V came to 0 bases and at J to 7 bases, leaving 12 bases not matched to a gene. This CDR3 is 17 amino acids long. Germline CDR1 and CDR2: LNHDA and SQIVND (reference sequence). The CDR3 region is CASSIDIPAGQGTGYTF. CDR3 DNA: TGTGCCAGTAGTATAGACATTCCCGCGGGACAGGGAACTGGCTACACCTTC.

This clone was detected only once. The same CDR3 arises from other DNA sequences in this sample as well. V gene TRBV5-4 combines with J gene TRBJ2-5; 10 bases line up with TRBD1. Per germline, CDR1 SGHNT and CDR2 YYREEE (reference sequence). After removal of 4 bases from V and 4 bases from J, the junction contained 4 bases not matched to a gene. CDR3 size: 14 residues. In DNA form, the CDR3 reads TGTGCCAGCAGCCCGGGACAGGGGAGAGAGACCCAGTACTTC. Residues: CASSPGQGRETQYF.

The chain uses TRBV6-1 and TRBJ1-3; no definite D call. Trimming removed 3 bases at V and 4 bases at J, with 7 bases between. Germline V gene data show CDR1 as MNHNS and CDR2 as SASEGT. The length of the CDR3 is 13 residues. The CDR3 coding sequence is TGTGCCAGCAGTGAGGGAGTCGGAAACACCATATATTTT. It is translated as CASSEGVGNTIYF.

This rearrangement joins TRBV18 to TRBJ1-1, with D perhaps matching TRBD1 (5 bases). The germline V gene has CDR1 KGHSH and CDR2 LQKENI. The CDR3 has 17 amino acids. V was clipped by 0 bases and J by 0 bases, with 14 bases between them. The CDR3 spells CASSPPTRVPVNTEAFF. In DNA, the CDR3 is TGTGCCAGCTCACCACCGACCAGGGTCCCTGTGAACACTGAAGCTTTCTTT.

Only a few counts were recorded for this clone. The chain employs TRBV5-1 and TRBJ2-1; no firm D call. V was trimmed by 3 bases and J by 3 bases, leaving 4 bases between them. The CDR3 spans 12 residues. Germline lookup yields CDR1 SGHRS and CDR2 YFSETQ. The chain's CDR3 is CASSSFYNEQFF. The CDR3 DNA is TGCGCCAGCAGCTCCTTCTACAATGAGCAGTTCTTC.

The chain combines TRBV6-2 or TRBV6-3 with TRBJ2-7; 7 nucleotides align to TRBD2. Germline-derived CDR1 and CDR2 are MNHEY and SVGEGT. The CDR3 length is 12 residues. The junction had 2 bases not matched to a gene; V was cut back by 3 bases and J by 6 bases. In DNA form, the CDR3 reads TGTGCCAGCAGTTATCCGGGGGGCGAGCAGTACTTC. This sequence encodes CASSYPGGEQYF.

J is TRBJ1-1 and V is TRBV19, with D perhaps matching TRBD1 (5 bases). Germline CDR1 is LNHDA and CDR2 is SQIVND (reference sequence). This CDR3 contains 16 residues. V was pared by 5 bases and J by 5 bases, with 21 bases between. CDR3 amino acids: CASSSPARGAGTEAFF. The CDR3 DNA reads as TGTGCCAGTAGTTCCCCCGCCCGCGGGGCGGGAACTGAAGCTTTCTTT. The entire variable domain, with the rest obtained from reference TRBV19 and TRBJ1-1, is as follows: DGGITQSPKYLFRKEGQNVTLSCEQNLNHDAMYWYRQDPGQGLRLIYYSQIVNDFQKGDIAEGYSVSREKKESFPLTVTSAQKNPTAFYLCASSSPARGAGTEAFFGQGTRLTVV.